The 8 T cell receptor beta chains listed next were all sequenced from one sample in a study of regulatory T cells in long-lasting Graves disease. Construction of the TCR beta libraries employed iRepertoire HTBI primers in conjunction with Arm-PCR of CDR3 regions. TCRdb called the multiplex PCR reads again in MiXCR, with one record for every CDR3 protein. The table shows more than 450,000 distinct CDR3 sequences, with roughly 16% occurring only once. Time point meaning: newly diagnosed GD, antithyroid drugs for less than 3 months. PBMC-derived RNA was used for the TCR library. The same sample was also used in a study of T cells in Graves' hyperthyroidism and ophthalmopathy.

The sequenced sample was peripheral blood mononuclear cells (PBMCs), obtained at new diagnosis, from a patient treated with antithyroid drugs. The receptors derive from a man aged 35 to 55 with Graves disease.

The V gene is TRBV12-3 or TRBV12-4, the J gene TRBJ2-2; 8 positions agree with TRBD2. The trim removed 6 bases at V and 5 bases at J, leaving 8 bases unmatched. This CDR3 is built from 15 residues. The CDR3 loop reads CASSLKGGGTGELFF. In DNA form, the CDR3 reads TGTGCCAGCAGCCTCAAGGGCGGGGGGACCGGGGAGCTGTTTTTT.

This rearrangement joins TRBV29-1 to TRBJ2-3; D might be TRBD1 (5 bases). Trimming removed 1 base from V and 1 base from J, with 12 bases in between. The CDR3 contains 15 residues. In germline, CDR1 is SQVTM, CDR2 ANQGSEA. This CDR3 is CSVEGGRRGTDTQYF. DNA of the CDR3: TGCAGCGTTGAAGGGGGTCGCAGGGGCACAGATACGCAGTATTTT.

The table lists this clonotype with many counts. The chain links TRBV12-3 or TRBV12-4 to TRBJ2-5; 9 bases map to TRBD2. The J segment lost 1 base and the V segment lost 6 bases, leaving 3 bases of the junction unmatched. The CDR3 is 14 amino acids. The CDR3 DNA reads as TGTGCCAGCAGCAAAGCGGGAGGCCAAGAGACCCAGTACTTC. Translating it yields CASSKAGGQETQYF.

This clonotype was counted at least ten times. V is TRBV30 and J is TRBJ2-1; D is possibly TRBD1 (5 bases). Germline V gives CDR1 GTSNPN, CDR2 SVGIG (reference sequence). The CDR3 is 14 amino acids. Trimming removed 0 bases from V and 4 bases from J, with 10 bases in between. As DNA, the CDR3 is TGTGCCTGGAGTGTACGTGGGGCGTACAATGAGCAGTTCTTC. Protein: CAWSVRGAYNEQFF.

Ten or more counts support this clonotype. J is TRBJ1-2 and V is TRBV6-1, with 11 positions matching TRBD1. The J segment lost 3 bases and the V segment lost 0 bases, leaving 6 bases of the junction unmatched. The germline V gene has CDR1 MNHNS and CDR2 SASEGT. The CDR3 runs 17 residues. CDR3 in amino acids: CASSEALGTGGHYGYTF. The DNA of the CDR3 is TGTGCCAGCAGTGAAGCGTTGGGGACAGGGGGACACTATGGCTACACCTTC.

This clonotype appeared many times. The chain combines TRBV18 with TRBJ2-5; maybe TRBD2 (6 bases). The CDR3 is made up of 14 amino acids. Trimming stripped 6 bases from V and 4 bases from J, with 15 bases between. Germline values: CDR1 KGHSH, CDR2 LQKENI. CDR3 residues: CASSPFGGSETQYF. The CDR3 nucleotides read TGTGCCAGCTCCCCGTTCGGGGGTTCAGAGACCCAGTACTTC.

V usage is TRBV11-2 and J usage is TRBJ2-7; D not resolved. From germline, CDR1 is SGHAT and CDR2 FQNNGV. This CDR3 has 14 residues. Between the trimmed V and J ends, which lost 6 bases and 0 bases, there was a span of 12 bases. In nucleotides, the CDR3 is TGTGCCAGCAGGCGTTCTAGAAGCTCCTACGAGCAGTACTTC. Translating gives CASRRSRSSYEQYF.

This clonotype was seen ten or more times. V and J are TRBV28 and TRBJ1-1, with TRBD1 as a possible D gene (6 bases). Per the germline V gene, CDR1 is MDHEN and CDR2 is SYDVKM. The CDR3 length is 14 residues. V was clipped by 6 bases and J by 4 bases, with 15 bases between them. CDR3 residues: CASSLGGSTTEAFF. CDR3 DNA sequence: TGTGCCAGCAGCTTAGGGGGGTCGACCACTGAAGCTTTCTTT.